This T cell receptor (beta chain) was sequenced for a study of persistence of HIV-infected CD4 T cells. As to this clone: Antigen specificity is unknown.

Trimming left V 7 bases short and J 3 bases short, with 15 bases between. Germline values: CDR1 MNHEY, CDR2 SMNVEV (reference sequence). The CDR3 totals 14 residues. Cells were stimulated nonspecifically with anti-CD3/anti-CD28 magnetic beads. CD4+ T cells upregulating both CD40 ligand and CD69 were sorted as responding cells. PBMCs were depleted of CD8+ T cells before stimulation. Sequencing used immunoSEQ version 4 in survey mode. Using immunoSEQ multiplex PCR, the repertoire was profiled, and TCRdb retains in-frame clones only, with some absent. The sample lists about 47,000 clones; about nine tenths were seen once.

The chain has TRBV27 and TRBJ1-1, with D maybe TRBD1 (6 bases). The sequencing here drew on CD4+ T cells sorted from PBMCs after 18-hour stimulation, taken from a patient who received antiretroviral therapy. This clonotype originated in an adult man with HIV who was CMV-seropositive. The CDR3 nucleotides read TGTGCCAGCACCAGAGGGCAGGGGTACACTGAAGCTTTCTTT. It specifies CASTRGQGYTEAFF.